These T cell receptor beta chains were read from a single sample in a study of T-cell memory formation after mild COVID-19. TCRdb used MiXCR to reprocess the 5' RACE reads, holding one entry per CDR3 protein. The sample lists approximately 450,000 distinct CDR3 sequences; about 18% were seen once. The sequenced sample consisted of PBMCs or a T cell subset sorted from them (not recorded which). The origin of the receptors is an adult woman who had mild COVID-19 (a few samples of this study predate the infection). Cell type and time point are not known. Each CDR3 is given with its conserved first and last residue. D genes are given only for firm matches. Clone size is stated in some rows and not others, as once, few, many or a class when expanded.

>.|many|TRBV12-3/TRBV12-4|TRBJ2-7
CASSWTTVGEQYF
TGTGCCAGCAGTTGGACCACGGTGGGGGAGCAGTACTTC
>TRBD1|few|TRBV12-3/TRBV12-4|TRBJ2-3
CASSPNRGSPWDAQYF
TGTGCCAGCAGTCCGAACAGGGGGTCTCCTTGGGACGCGCAGTATTTT
>TRBD1|.|TRBV4-1|TRBJ2-1
CASSRTGAFDEQFF
TGCGCCAGCAGCCGTACAGGGGCCTTCGATGAGCAGTTCTTC
>TRBD1|.|TRBV7-9|TRBJ2-2
CASSPTGHGELFF
TGTGCCAGCAGCCCGACAGGGCACGGGGAGCTGTTTTTT
>TRBD1|.|TRBV24-1|TRBJ1-5
CATSGSDRVDQPQHF
TGTGCCACCAGTGGATCTGACAGGGTGGATCAGCCCCAGCATTTT
>.|.|TRBV3-1|TRBJ1-1
CASRNAGSKAFF
TGTGCCAGCAGAAACGCCGGGTCCAAAGCTTTCTTT
>TRBD1|.|TRBV11-2|TRBJ2-3
CASSLGLWDRETDTQYF
TGTGCCAGCAGCTTAGGCCTCTGGGACAGGGAAACAGATACGCAGTATTTT
>TRBD2|once|TRBV7-6|TRBJ2-2
CASSSLPNGLAANTGELFF
TGTGCCAGCAGCTCACTTCCTAACGGACTAGCGGCAAACACCGGGGAGCTGTTTTTT
>TRBD2|few|TRBV7-2|TRBJ2-3
CASSLAPRLAGGPDTQYF
TGTGCCAGCAGCTTAGCCCCCCGACTAGCGGGAGGCCCAGATACGCAGTATTTT
>.|.|TRBV4-2|TRBJ1-2
CASSQEDHPHYTF
TGTGCCAGCAGCCAAGAAGATCACCCCCACTACACCTTC
>TRBD2|.|TRBV11-3|TRBJ2-3
CASSPKGAGVATDTQYF
TGTGCCAGCAGCCCCAAGGGAGCGGGAGTCGCGACAGATACGCAGTATTTT
>TRBD2|few|TRBV6-2/TRBV6-3|TRBJ2-7
CASSYDGRAYEQYF
TGTGCCAGCAGTTACGACGGGAGGGCCTACGAGCAGTACTTC
>.|few|TRBV5-1|TRBJ2-7
CASSLVGGPSYEQYF
TGCGCCAGCAGCTTGGTGGGGGGGCCCTCCTACGAGCAGTACTTC
>.|.|TRBV29-1|TRBJ1-2
CSVLTDTPGYTF
TGCAGCGTTTTGACAGATACCCCTGGCTACACCTTC
>TRBD2|.|TRBV5-5|TRBJ2-3
CASSTGTSLSTDTQYF
TGTGCCAGCAGCACGGGGACTAGCCTGAGCACAGATACGCAGTATTTT
>.|many|TRBV6-5|TRBJ1-2
CASSYSTGLGGYTF
TGTGCCAGCAGTTACTCGACCGGTTTAGGTGGCTACACCTTC
>TRBD1|.|TRBV6-6|TRBJ1-1
CASTRTGQENTEAFF
TGTGCCAGCACCAGGACGGGACAGGAGAACACTGAAGCTTTCTTT
>.|.|TRBV11-1|TRBJ2-1
CASSPLAGATYNEQFF
TGTGCCAGCAGCCCGTTAGCAGGGGCGACCTACAATGAGCAGTTCTTC
>.|.|TRBV5-4|TRBJ2-4
CASSLGEDHIQYF
TGTGCCAGCAGCTTGGGGGAGGACCACATTCAGTACTTC
>.|few|TRBV5-1|TRBJ2-7
CASSRSSANSYEQYF
TGCGCCAGCAGCCGCTCTAGCGCAAACTCCTACGAGCAGTACTTC
>.|.|TRBV7-8|TRBJ1-1
CASRLGAGLGDTEAFF
TGTGCCAGCCGGTTGGGGGCTGGATTAGGGGACACTGAAGCTTTCTTT
>TRBD2|.|TRBV9|TRBJ2-1
CASSVAASGGLNEQFF
TGTGCCAGCAGCGTAGCTGCTAGCGGGGGCCTCAATGAGCAGTTCTTC
>TRBD1|few|TRBV11-2|TRBJ2-1
CASSSDRVGNEQFF
TGTGCCAGCAGCTCGGACAGGGTAGGCAATGAGCAGTTCTTC
>.|.|TRBV21-1|TRBJ2-2
CASSKDRGNTGELFF
TGTGCCAGCAGCAAAGACAGGGGAAACACCGGGGAGCTGTTTTTT
>.|.|TRBV7-2|TRBJ2-4
CASSPQTGAKNIQYF
TGTGCCAGCAGCCCCCAGACGGGGGCCAAAAACATTCAGTACTTC
>TRBD1|few|TRBV12-3/TRBV12-4|TRBJ1-5
CASSRGQGGSQPQHF
TGTGCCAGCAGTCGTGGACAGGGCGGGTCCCAGCCCCAGCATTTT